These 10 T cell receptor beta chains came from one sample sequenced in a study of human T cells and chemical hapten exposure. TCRdb processed the RACE reads anew with MiXCR; each CDR3 protein has one entry. The sample lists some 380,000 distinct CDR3 sequences, 4.8% seen once, with under 3% in the top ten. The time point here: patch test 1, 2 weeks after DPC sensitization. The treatment: therapeutic diphenylcyclopropenone sensitization with weekly scalp DPC. The input for sequencing was whole blood, taken in connection with sensitization to the hapten diphenylcyclopropenone (DPC). The receptor source for this set is a woman between 45 and 65 years old with alopecia areata. Some clones in this sample may be carry-over from other donors' samples.

In its sample, this clonotype was seen many times. This chain connects TRBV12-3 or TRBV12-4 to TRBJ2-5; 7 nucleotides match TRBD2. With 7 bases clipped from V and 4 bases from J, the junction kept 12 bases outside the gene matches. The CDR3 consists of 15 residues. CDR3 region: CASTSGAGNGETQYF. The CDR3 DNA reads as TGTGCCAGCACCTCTGGAGCGGGGAATGGAGAGACCCAGTACTTC.

This clonotype was counted a few times. The rearrangement links TRBV5-1 to TRBJ1-3, with D unclear. Trimming cost V 2 bases and J 7 bases, with 13 bases left between them. Per the germline V gene, CDR1 is SGHRS and CDR2 is YFSETQ. CDR3 size: 14 residues. The CDR3 loop is CASSFGPPGNTIYF. Here the CDR3 DNA reads TGCGCCAGCAGCTTTGGGCCCCCGGGGAACACCATATATTTT.

This clonotype appeared many times. V and J are TRBV12-3 or TRBV12-4 and TRBJ2-1; D perhaps matches TRBD1 (5 bases). V was shortened by 6 bases and J by 6 bases, with 15 bases between the two germline ends. This CDR3 has 14 residues. The CDR3 DNA reads as TGTGCCAGCAGCCCCGCAGGGATTGTCAATGAGCAGTTCTTC. Translating it yields CASSPAGIVNEQFF.

The chain joins TRBV5-1 to TRBJ2-1, with D perhaps given as TRBD1 or TRBD2 (6 bases each). CDR1 is SGHRS and CDR2 is YFSETQ in the germline V gene. The CDR3 runs 16 residues. Trimming stripped 2 bases from V and 0 bases from J, with 12 bases between. In DNA, the CDR3 is TGCGCCAGCAGCTTAGGACAGACTAGCTCCTACAATGAGCAGTTCTTC. Amino acid sequence: CASSLGQTSSYNEQFF.

This clonotype has just a few counts. The rearrangement uses TRBV5-1 and TRBJ2-5; 10 bases map to TRBD2. CDR3 length: 16 residues. Trimming took 4 bases from V and 2 from J; bases not matched to a gene: 8. Germline CDR1 and CDR2: SGHRS and YFSETQ. The CDR3 loop reads CASSPLAGGAQETQYF. DNA for the CDR3: TGCGCCAGCAGCCCCTTAGCGGGGGGCGCACAAGAGACCCAGTACTTC.

V gene TRBV6-2 or TRBV6-3 combines with J gene TRBJ2-7, with D possibly TRBD1 on 5 matching bases. V dropped 5 bases and J dropped 0 bases, with 14 bases sitting between them. The CDR3 runs 15 residues. Germline-derived CDR1 and CDR2 are MNHEY and SVGEGT. The CDR3, as DNA: TGTGCCAGCAGTCGCATGGACATAACCTCCTACGAGCAGTACTTC. As protein: CASSRMDITSYEQYF.

This clonotype was seen at least ten times. The V and J genes are TRBV7-9 and TRBJ2-5; D possibly corresponds to TRBD2 (5 bases). The CDR3 contains 15 residues. The germline V gene encodes CDR1 SEHNR and CDR2 FQNEAQ (reference sequence). Trimming stripped 2 bases from V and 3 bases from J, with 13 bases between. Here the CDR3 DNA reads TGTGCCAGCAGCTTATCTGGCGAGGGCGAAGAGACCCAGTACTTC. Amino acid sequence: CASSLSGEGEETQYF.

This clonotype occurred many times. The V gene is TRBV12-3 or TRBV12-4, the J gene TRBJ2-7; perhaps TRBD1 as D (6 bases). V lost 2 bases to trimming and J lost 1 base, with 6 bases between them. This CDR3 has 13 residues. CDR3 amino acids: CASSLTGSYEQYF. DNA for the CDR3: TGTGCCAGCAGTTTAACAGGGTCCTACGAGCAGTACTTC.

This clonotype was seen more than once but under ten times. The V gene is TRBV11-2, the J gene TRBJ2-1, with 8 bases lining up with TRBD2. V lost 4 bases to trimming and J lost 0 bases; unmatched junction nucleotides: 8. The germline V gene encodes CDR1 SGHAT and CDR2 FQNNGV. The CDR3 contains 17 residues. CDR3 residues: CASSWRGALSSYNEQFF. The CDR3 DNA reads TGTGCCAGCAGCTGGCGGGGGGCCTTGAGCTCCTACAATGAGCAGTTCTTC.

This chain links TRBV29-1 with TRBJ2-3; no definite D call. The germline CDR1 and CDR2 sequences are SQVTM and ANQGSEA. Trimming shortened V by 2 bases and J by 5 bases, and 2 bases separated the two germline ends. This CDR3 comprises 10 residues. CDR3 residues: CSVELDTQYF. CDR3 coding DNA: TGCAGCGTTGAACTAGATACGCAGTATTTT.